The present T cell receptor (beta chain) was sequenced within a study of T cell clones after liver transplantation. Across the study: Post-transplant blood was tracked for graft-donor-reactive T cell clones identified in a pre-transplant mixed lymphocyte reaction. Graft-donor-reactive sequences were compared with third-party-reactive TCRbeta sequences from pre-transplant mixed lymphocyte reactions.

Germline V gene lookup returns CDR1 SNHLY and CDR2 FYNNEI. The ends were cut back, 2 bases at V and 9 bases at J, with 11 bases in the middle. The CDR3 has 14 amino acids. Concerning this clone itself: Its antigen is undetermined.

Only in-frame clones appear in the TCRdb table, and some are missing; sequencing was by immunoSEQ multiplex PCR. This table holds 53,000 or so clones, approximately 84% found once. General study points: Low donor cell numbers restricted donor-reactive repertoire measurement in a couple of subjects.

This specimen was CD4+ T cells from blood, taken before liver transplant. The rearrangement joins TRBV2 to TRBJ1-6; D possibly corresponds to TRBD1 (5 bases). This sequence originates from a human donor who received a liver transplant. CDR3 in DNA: TGTGCCAGCAGTGAAAATGGAGGGGTTTCACCCCTCCACTTT. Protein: CASSENGGVSPLHF.